Following are 15 T cell receptor beta chains from one sample sequenced in a study of T cell responses to AZD1222 COVID-19 vaccine. Sequenced by immunoSEQ multiplex PCR; TCRdb stores in-frame clones only, minus some. The repertoire includes around 84,000 clones, 87% of them detected once, and around 1.5% sits in the top ten. The sequencing used peripheral blood, collected on day 0 of AZD1222 vaccination. The receptors were sampled from an adult in good health.

J is TRBJ2-3 and V is TRBV10-3; 9 nucleotides line up with TRBD1. This CDR3 is 17 amino acids long. The V segment lost 10 bases and the J segment 4 bases; nucleotides outside the gene matches: 18. Germline-derived CDR1 and CDR2 are ENHRY and SYGVKD. The CDR3 region has the DNA TGTGCCACCACACGGAAAACCGGGACAGGGTTTTCAGATACGCAGTATTTT. As protein: CATTRKTGTGFSDTQYF.

This clone was detected only a few times. The V gene is TRBV10-3, the J gene TRBJ1-1; D not resolved. Per germline, CDR1 ENHRY and CDR2 SYGVKD. Trimming stripped 0 bases from V and 0 bases from J, with 5 bases between. This CDR3 region has 14 residues. The CDR3 protein is CAISESQVNTEAFF. For the CDR3, the DNA is TGTGCCATCAGTGAGTCCCAAGTGAACACTGAAGCTTTCTTT.

The chain is built from TRBV11-3 and TRBJ2-7, with TRBD1 matching over 9 bases. The length of the CDR3 is 15 residues. CDR1 and CDR2 from the germline V gene are SGHNT and YENEEA. Trimming removed 5 bases from V and 2 bases from J; junction bases left unmatched: 7. The CDR3 here is CASSARTGETYEQYF. CDR3 nucleotide sequence: TGTGCCAGCAGCGCCCGGACAGGGGAAACCTACGAGCAGTACTTC.

This clone was found a few times. The chain links TRBV19 to TRBJ2-2; D is unresolved. Trimming took 10 bases from V and 4 from J, leaving 16 bases between them. In germline, CDR1 is LNHDA, CDR2 SQIVND (reference sequence). CDR3 length: 14 amino acids. The CDR3 sequence is CATSDRSSTGELFF. CDR3 in DNA: TGTGCCACTTCCGATCGGTCGTCCACCGGGGAGCTGTTTTTT.

V gene TRBV5-1 combines with J gene TRBJ2-3; no clear D. Germline V gene sequence: CDR1 SGHRS, CDR2 YFSETQ. V lost 1 base and J 0 bases, leaving 12 bases between the germline ends. The CDR3 covers 16 residues. The CDR3 region has the DNA TGCGCCAGCAGCTTGCTGCGCGACGCTAGCACAGATACGCAGTATTTT. This translates into CASSLLRDASTDTQYF.

The chain combines TRBV19 with TRBJ2-5; 9 positions agree with TRBD1. The CDR3 has 13 residues. Looked up from germline, CDR1 is LNHDA and CDR2 is SQIVND (reference sequence). The trim removed 4 bases at V and 4 bases at J, leaving 1 base unmatched. The CDR3 DNA sequence: TGTGCCAGTAGTAAGACAGGGGGAGAGACCCAGTACTTC. Translated: CASSKTGGETQYF.

DNA for the CDR3: TGCACCAGCAGCCAGCTGTTATTGTTTTTT. It is translated as CTSSQLLLFF. V gene TRBV1 combines with J gene TRBJ1-4. TRBV1 is a documented pseudogene. The CDR3 length is 10 residues.

V gene TRBV6-5 combines with J gene TRBJ1-1; 7 positions agree with TRBD1. Looked up from germline, CDR1 is MNHEY and CDR2 is SVGAGI. Losses at the gene ends were 6 bases for V and 6 bases for J; bases not matched to a gene: 10. The CDR3 has 14 residues. The CDR3 loop reads CASRPGQSRAEAFF. The CDR3 region has the DNA TGTGCCAGCAGACCGGGACAGTCCAGAGCTGAAGCTTTCTTT.

This clone has only one observation. V is TRBV6-5 and J is TRBJ1-5; D is undetermined. The CDR3 sequence is 15 residues long. V was shortened by 6 bases and J by 9 bases, with 21 bases between the two germline ends. Per the germline V gene, CDR1 is MNHEY and CDR2 is SVGAGI. The chain's CDR3 is CASRRNRDLAGPQHF. The CDR3 coding sequence is TGTGCCAGCAGACGAAACCGGGATTTGGCGGGGCCCCAGCATTTT.

The chain employs TRBV10-3 and TRBJ2-3, with 7 bases that match TRBD1. The CDR3 runs to 13 residues. The V gene's germline CDR1 is ENHRY and CDR2 SYGVKD. V was pared by 8 bases and J by 4 bases, with 6 bases of the junction left unmatched. The CDR3 nucleotides are TGTGCCATCTGGAAGGGGGCGGCAGATACGCAGTATTTT. Its protein is CAIWKGAADTQYF.

This clone was detected only a few times. J is TRBJ2-5 and V is TRBV4-1; 11 nucleotides match TRBD1. The CDR3 extends over 14 amino acids. V lost 5 bases to trimming and J lost 5 bases; unmatched junction nucleotides: 4. Germline V lookup: CDR1 MGHRA, CDR2 YSYEKL. The CDR3 DNA is TGCGCCAGCAGCGTCGGGACAGGGGGGGAGACCCAGTACTTC. Translated, it gives CASSVGTGGETQYF.

V gene TRBV20-1 combines with J gene TRBJ2-5; unclear D gene. Trimming left V 7 bases short and J 3 bases short, with 9 bases between. CDR3 length: 11 amino acids. Looked up from germline, CDR1 is DFQATT and CDR2 is SNEGSKA (reference sequence). DNA for the CDR3: TGCAGTGGTGAAAGGGAAGAGACCCAGTACTTC. This gives the protein CSGEREETQYF.

This chain uses TRBV14 with TRBJ1-1; D remains ambiguous. The germline gives CDR1 SGHDN, CDR2 FVKESK. V lost 4 bases to trimming and J lost 6 bases, with 12 bases between them. The CDR3 length is 13 residues. As DNA, the CDR3 is TGTGCCAGCAGCCTACTGAGGGAGCCTGAAGCTTTCTTT. Amino acid sequence: CASSLLREPEAFF.

This chain joins TRBV4-1 and TRBJ2-3; 8 bases map to TRBD1. This CDR3 has 14 residues. CDR1 is MGHRA and CDR2 is YSYEKL in the germline V gene. With 3 bases clipped from V and 3 bases from J, the junction kept 2 bases outside the gene matches. CDR3 in DNA: TGCGCCAGCAGCCAGAACAGGGGGACAGATACGCAGTATTTT. This sequence encodes CASSQNRGTDTQYF.

The CDR3 region is CASSIGETQYF. DNA of the CDR3: TGTGCCAGCAGTATAGGGGAGACCCAGTACTTC. The chain joins TRBV6-2 or TRBV6-3 to TRBJ2-5, with D hard to call. The CDR3 totals 11 residues. In germline, CDR1 is MNHEY, CDR2 SVGEGT. Trimming left V 5 bases short and J 5 bases short, with 6 bases between.